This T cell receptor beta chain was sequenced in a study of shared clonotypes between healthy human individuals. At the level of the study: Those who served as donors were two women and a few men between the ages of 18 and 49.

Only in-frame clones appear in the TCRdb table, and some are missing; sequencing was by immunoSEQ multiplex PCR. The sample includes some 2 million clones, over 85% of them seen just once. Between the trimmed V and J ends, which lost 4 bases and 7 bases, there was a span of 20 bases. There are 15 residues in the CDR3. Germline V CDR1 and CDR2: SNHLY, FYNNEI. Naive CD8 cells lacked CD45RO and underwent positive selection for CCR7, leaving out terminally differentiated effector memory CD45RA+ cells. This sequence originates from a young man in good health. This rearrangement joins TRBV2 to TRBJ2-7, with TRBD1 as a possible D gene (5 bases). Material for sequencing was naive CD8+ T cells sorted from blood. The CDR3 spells CASSVQQVSLLEQYF. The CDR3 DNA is TGTGCCAGCAGTGTTCAACAGGTATCTCTATTGGAGCAGTACTTC.